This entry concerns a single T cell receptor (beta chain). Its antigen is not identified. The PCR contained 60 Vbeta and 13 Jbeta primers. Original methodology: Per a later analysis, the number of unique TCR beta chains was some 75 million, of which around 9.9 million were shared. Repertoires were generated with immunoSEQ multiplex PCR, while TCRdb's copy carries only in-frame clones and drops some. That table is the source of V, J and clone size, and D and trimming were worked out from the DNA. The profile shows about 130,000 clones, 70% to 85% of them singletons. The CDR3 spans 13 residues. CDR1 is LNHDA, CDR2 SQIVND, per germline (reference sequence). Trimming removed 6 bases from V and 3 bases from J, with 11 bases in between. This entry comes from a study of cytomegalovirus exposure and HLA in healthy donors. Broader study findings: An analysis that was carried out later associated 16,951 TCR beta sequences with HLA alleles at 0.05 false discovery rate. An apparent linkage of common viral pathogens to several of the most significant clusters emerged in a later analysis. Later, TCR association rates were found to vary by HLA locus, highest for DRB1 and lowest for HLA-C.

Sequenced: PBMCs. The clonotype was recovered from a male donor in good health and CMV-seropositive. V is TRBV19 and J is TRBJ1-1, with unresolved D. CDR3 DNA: TGTGCCAGTAGCTTCCGGCGGGACACTGAAGCTTTCTTT. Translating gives CASSFRRDTEAFF.